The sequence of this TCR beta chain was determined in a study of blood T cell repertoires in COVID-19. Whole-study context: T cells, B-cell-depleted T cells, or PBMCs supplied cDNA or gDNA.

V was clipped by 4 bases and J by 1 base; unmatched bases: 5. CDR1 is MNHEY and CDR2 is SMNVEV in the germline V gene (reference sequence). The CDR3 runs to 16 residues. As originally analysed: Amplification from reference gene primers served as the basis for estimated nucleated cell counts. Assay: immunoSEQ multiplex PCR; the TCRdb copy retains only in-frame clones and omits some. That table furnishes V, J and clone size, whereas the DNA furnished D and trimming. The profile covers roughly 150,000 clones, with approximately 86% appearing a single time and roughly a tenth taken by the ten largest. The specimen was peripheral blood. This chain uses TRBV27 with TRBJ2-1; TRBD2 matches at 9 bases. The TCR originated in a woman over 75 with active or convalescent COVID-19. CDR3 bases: TGTGCCAGCAGTTGGGAGCGGGAGGTTTCCTACAATGAGCAGTTCTTC. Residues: CASSWEREVSYNEQFF.